The clone carrying this T cell receptor beta chain has just a few counts. Its cognate antigen is unknown. The data are from a study of cytomegalovirus exposure and HLA in healthy donors. Primers: 60 Vbeta forward and 13 Jbeta reverse. TCRdb keeps only in-frame clones here, not all; method: immunoSEQ multiplex PCR. Here the sample spans about 140,000 clones, about 10% being singletons. Trimming took off 0 bases at V and 7 bases at J, with 9 bases between the two ends. The CDR3 covers 13 residues. CDR1 is SGHTA, CDR2 FQGTGA, per germline. Study-wide findings and caveats: Several of the most significant clusters appeared, in a later analysis, to be linked to common viral pathogens. In a later analysis, HLA-associated beta chains showed higher expansion and lower generation probabilities than comparable chains.

The source of this sequence is a woman aged 40 to 50 in good health and CMV-seropositive. Sequenced material: PBMCs. J is TRBJ2-5 and V is TRBV7-3, with D unclear. CDR3 sequence reads: CASSLTPSGTQYF. CDR3 DNA sequence: TGTGCCAGCAGCTTAACGCCCTCGGGGACCCAGTACTTC.